The present entry profiles one T cell receptor (beta chain) with its context. This sample stems from a study of blood T cell repertoires in COVID-19. Study-level background: The samples span acute and convalescent COVID-19 from the United States, Italy and Spain. The cDNA or gDNA used as material had been derived from T cells, B-cell-depleted T cells, or PBMCs.

Under the authors' procedure: Nucleated cell counts were estimated from reference gene primer amplification. Produced via immunoSEQ multiplex PCR; TCRdb's table is partial and in-frame only. V and J calls and clone size are given by that table; D and trimming were obtained from the DNA. The sample has fewer than 55,000 clones, approximately 85% seen once. V lost 5 bases to trimming and J lost 0 bases, with 10 bases between them. The CDR3 contains 13 residues. Germline CDR1 reads GTSNPN; CDR2 reads SVGIG (reference sequence). The specimen sequenced was peripheral blood. The receptor's source is a woman aged 55-69 years with acute or convalescent COVID-19. The V gene is TRBV30, the J gene TRBJ1-1; D not resolved. The CDR3 reads CAWVAALNTEAFF. The CDR3 DNA is TGTGCCTGGGTGGCCGCTTTGAACACTGAAGCTTTCTTT.